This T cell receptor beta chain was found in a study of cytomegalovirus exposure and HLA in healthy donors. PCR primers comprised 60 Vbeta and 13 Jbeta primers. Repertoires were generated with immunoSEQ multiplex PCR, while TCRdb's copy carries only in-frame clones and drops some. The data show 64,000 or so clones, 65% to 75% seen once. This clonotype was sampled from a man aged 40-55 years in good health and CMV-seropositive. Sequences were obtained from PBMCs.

CDR3 sequence reads: CASSYARTGATYGYTF. CDR3 nucleotide sequence: TGTGCCAGCAGCTACGCCCGGACAGGGGCAACGTATGGCTACACCTTC. The chain carries TRBV7-9 and TRBJ1-2; 9 nucleotides agree with TRBD1. Germline lookup yields CDR1 SEHNR and CDR2 FQNEAQ (reference sequence). The CDR3 has 16 amino acids. The V and J ends lost 4 bases and 5 bases, in that order; junction bases with no gene match: 11.